Many counts were recorded for the clone carrying this T cell receptor (beta chain). As yet, its antigen is unknown. This specimen belongs to a study of Graves' ophthalmopathy and Graves' hyperthyroidism. Study observations and caveats: Blood repertoires reportedly contained most expanded thyroid clonotypes above 0.001 frequency.

The evidence that diagnosis relied on was clinical symptoms, serum thyroxine, TRAb, thyroid ultrasound and orbital computed tomography. Amplification of TCR beta CDR3 regions used RNA transcripts. RT-PCR with HTBI primers came first, then second-round multiplex PCR. TCRdb processed the multiplex PCR reads anew with MiXCR; each CDR3 protein has one entry. The table includes about 370,000 distinct CDR3 sequences, about a sixth detected once. The V and J ends lost 2 bases and 4 bases respectively, with 12 bases between them. This CDR3 is built from 16 residues. Germline CDR1 SGHTA, CDR2 FQGNSA. The chain combines TRBV7-2 with TRBJ1-6; D is possibly TRBD1 (5 bases). The TCR comes from an adult woman with stable Graves' hyperthyroidism. Material: peripheral blood. In DNA form, the CDR3 reads TGTGCCAGCAGCTTATCTACCGGGGGTTATAATTCACCCCTCCACTTT. This codes for CASSLSTGGYNSPLHF.